These 18 T cell receptor beta chains share one sample of origin, sequenced in a study of T cells in tuberculosis. Cells were sorted from thawed PBMC rested overnight and stained with GMM-loaded CD1B tetramer, viability dye and anti-CD3. CD1B tetramers were loaded with Rhodococcus equi-derived C32 glucose monomycolate. Repertoires were generated with immunoSEQ multiplex PCR, while TCRdb's copy carries only in-frame clones and drops some. The repertoire holds approximately 57,000 clones, roughly 87% seen once, with around a fifth in the top ten. Sequencing was done on a sample of CD1b-GMM tetramer-negative cells sorted from PBMCs. These receptors came from an adult woman with latent tuberculosis.

The chain uses TRBV19 and TRBJ1-2, with TRBD1 identical over 8 bases. The V gene end was trimmed by 3 bases and the J gene end by 7 bases; junction bases not matched to a gene: 13. Germline V gene sequence: CDR1 LNHDA, CDR2 SQIVND (reference sequence). The CDR3 covers 16 residues. In DNA form, the CDR3 reads TGTGCCAGTAGTATCAGGCCCGAGGACAGGGTTGCTGGCTACACCTTC. Residues: CASSIRPEDRVAGYTF.

V gene TRBV6-6 combines with J gene TRBJ2-1, with TRBD1 as a possible D gene (6 bases). This CDR3 is 13 amino acids long. Germline V gene sequence: CDR1 MNHNY, CDR2 SVGAGI (reference sequence). V lost 4 bases to trimming and J lost 5 bases, with 9 bases between them. The CDR3 DNA reads TGTGCCAGCAGTTTGGACAGCAACAATGAGCAGTTCTTC. It translates to CASSLDSNNEQFF.

This rearrangement joins TRBV7-6 to TRBJ1-5; D remains ambiguous. The CDR3 loop spans 13 amino acids. Trimming stripped 5 bases from V and 2 bases from J, with 7 bases between. CDR1 and CDR2 (germline): SGHVS, FNYEAQ. The CDR3 DNA reads as TGTGCCAGCAGCGCGGGCGGCAATCAGCCCCAGCATTTT. It yields the protein CASSAGGNQPQHF.

This clone showed up just once. This chain uses TRBV2 with TRBJ1-2; 8 nucleotides align to TRBD1. Germline values: CDR1 SNHLY, CDR2 FYNNEI. The CDR3 length is 13 residues. With V trimmed by 6 bases and J by 4 bases, 4 bases remained unmatched. The CDR3 loop reads CASRGQAAYGYTF. CDR3 bases: TGTGCCAGCAGGGGACAGGCCGCCTATGGCTACACCTTC.

In DNA form, the CDR3 reads TGCGCCAGCAGCGCACAGGCAAACACTGAAGCTTTCTTT. Translation gives CASSAQANTEAFF. The V gene is TRBV10-2, the J gene TRBJ1-1, with D possibly being TRBD1 (5 bases). The CDR3 sequence is 13 residues long. The germline V gene encodes CDR1 WSHSY and CDR2 SAAADI. Trimming cost V 6 bases and J 2 bases, with 10 bases left between them.

The chain combines TRBV6-5 with TRBJ2-3; TRBD2 agrees at 8 bases. The CDR3 has 15 amino acids. Per the germline V gene, CDR1 is MNHEY and CDR2 is SVGAGI. V gave up 2 bases and J gave up 4 bases; unmatched junction bases: 5. The CDR3 here is CASSYRGGQADTQYF. CDR3 nucleotides: TGTGCCAGCAGTTACCGGGGGGGGCAGGCAGATACGCAGTATTTT.

The chain links TRBV7-2 to TRBJ2-7, with D uncertain. Germline-derived CDR1 and CDR2 are SGHTA and FQGNSA. This CDR3 is 12 amino acids long. The germline V and J ends were trimmed by 5 bases and 3 bases, with 8 bases remaining between them. The CDR3 reads CASSTQVYEQYF. CDR3 sequence (DNA): TGTGCCAGCAGCACGCAGGTCTACGAGCAGTACTTC.

This CDR3 is CASSQVTGGNQPQHF. The CDR3 bases are TGTGCCAGCAGCCAAGTGACAGGGGGGAATCAGCCCCAGCATTTT. V gene TRBV4-2 combines with J gene TRBJ1-5; TRBD1 aligns across 9 bases. The CDR3 covers 15 residues. Germline trimming cut 1 base from V and 4 bases from J; bases unmatched to any gene: 2. From germline, CDR1 is LGHNA and CDR2 YNFKEQ.

The genes are TRBV27 and TRBJ2-1, with TRBD2 as a possible D gene (5 bases). The V end was cut by 3 bases, the J end by 3 bases, with 9 bases between. This CDR3 has 14 residues. The germline CDR1 and CDR2 sequences are MNHEY and SMNVEV (reference sequence). CDR3 nucleotide sequence: TGTGCCAGCAGTTTGGGCGGGCTCTACAATGAGCAGTTCTTC. It is translated as CASSLGGLYNEQFF.

The chain employs TRBV6-1 and TRBJ1-6; D call uncertain. The V gene's germline CDR1 is MNHNS and CDR2 SASEGT. With 7 bases removed from V and 8 bases from J, the gap between germline ends came to 15 bases. The CDR3 sequence is 14 residues long. The CDR3 spells CASTARVLDSPLHF. As DNA, the CDR3 is TGTGCCAGCACAGCCCGGGTGTTAGATTCACCCCTCCACTTT.

The chain is built from TRBV5-4 and TRBJ1-2; 7 nucleotides line up with TRBD1. Germline assignment: CDR1 SGHNT and CDR2 YYREEE (reference sequence). The length of the CDR3 is 14 residues. After removal of 1 base from V and 5 bases from J, the junction contained 5 bases not matched to a gene. CDR3 protein: CASSLFSGGYGYTF. The CDR3 DNA follows: TGTGCCAGCAGCTTGTTCTCAGGGGGGTATGGCTACACCTTC.

The table lists this clone with a count of one. V usage is TRBV4-3 and J usage is TRBJ1-2, with 9 bases that match TRBD1. Germline V gives CDR1 LGHNA, CDR2 YSLEER. V shed 3 bases and J 4 bases; nucleotides not matched to a gene: 3. This CDR3 has 14 residues. The CDR3 DNA follows: TGCGCCAGCAGCCACGGGACAGGGACCTATGGCTACACCTTC. Its translation: CASSHGTGTYGYTF.

The table lists this clone with a count of one. V gene TRBV7-2 combines with J gene TRBJ1-2; D is ambiguous. The CDR3 contains 13 residues. Germline V gene lookup returns CDR1 SGHTA and CDR2 FQGNSA. Trimming left V 3 bases short and J 7 bases short, with 12 bases between. The CDR3 sequence: CASSLGILSGYTF. As DNA, the CDR3 is TGTGCCAGCAGCTTGGGCATACTGAGTGGCTACACCTTC.

The chain is built from TRBV7-2 and TRBJ2-1; 7 bases fit TRBD1. This CDR3 is built from 15 residues. V lost 1 base, J lost 4 bases, and 4 bases stayed unmatched. CDR1 SGHTA and CDR2 FQGNSA come from the germline V gene. The CDR3 region has the DNA TGTGCCAGCAGCTTAGACAGGGGCGGGTACAATGAGCAGTTCTTC. Its translation is CASSLDRGGYNEQFF.

The V gene is TRBV4-1, the J gene TRBJ1-5; maybe TRBD1 (5 bases). Germline CDR1 and CDR2: MGHRA and YSYEKL. This CDR3 contains 16 residues. Trimming removed 1 base at V and 3 bases at J, with 13 bases between. This CDR3 reads CASSQGPDSLNQPQHF. The CDR3 DNA reads as TGCGCCAGCAGCCAAGGTCCCGACAGCCTCAATCAGCCCCAGCATTTT.

This clone was recorded once. For the CDR3, the DNA is TGTGCCAGCAGCTCCGGACAGGGGTTAGAGGGCTACACCTTC. Protein product: CASSSGQGLEGYTF. The chain couples TRBV7-9 to TRBJ1-2; 9 bases align to TRBD1. V lost 4 bases, J lost 8 bases, and 8 bases stayed unmatched. The CDR3 has 14 amino acids. Germline CDR1 is SEHNR and CDR2 is FQNEAQ (reference sequence).

In its sample, this clone was seen once. V usage is TRBV6-7 and J usage is TRBJ1-5; 12 bases map to TRBD1. TRBV6-7 is given ORF status, its function remaining uncertain. The CDR3 covers 18 residues. J gave up 4 bases and V 10 bases, and 17 bases lay outside the gene matches. The CDR3 is CAITAGGQGAIINQPQHF. The CDR3 DNA reads TGTGCCATTACCGCAGGGGGACAGGGGGCTATCATTAATCAGCCCCAGCATTTT.

V usage is TRBV6-5 and J usage is TRBJ1-2; no reliable D call. Germline V gene sequence: CDR1 MNHEY, CDR2 SVGAGI. Deletions cut 0 bases from V and 8 bases from J, with 10 bases between. CDR3 length: 13 residues. The CDR3 loop reads CASSYSESGGYTF. The CDR3 nucleotides read TGTGCCAGCAGTTACTCGGAGTCCGGGGGCTACACCTTC.